These 20 T cell receptor beta chains were all obtained from the same sample, sequenced in a study of somatic mutations in cytotoxic T cells in rheumatoid arthritis. TCRdb's table, derived via immunoSEQ multiplex PCR, lists solely in-frame clones and lacks some. The sample has about 18,000 clones; more than 65% are singletons. The sample comprised CD8+ T cells sorted from blood. The receptors shown here come from a woman aged 45-59 years in good health.

The chain is built from TRBV2 and TRBJ2-7; 10 nucleotides agree with TRBD2. V was pared by 7 bases and J by 1 base, with 7 bases of the junction left unmatched. The CDR3 is 15 amino acids. Germline V gene sequence: CDR1 SNHLY, CDR2 FYNNEI. The DNA for the CDR3 is TGTGCCAGCATACGAAGCGGGGGGGCTTCCTACGAGCAGTACTTC. This encodes CASIRSGGASYEQYF.

The chain carries TRBV7-8 and TRBJ1-1, with a tentative D call TRBD1 (5 bases). CDR1 and CDR2 from the germline V gene are SGHVS and FQNEAQ. The CDR3 is 13 residues long. The V end was cut by 3 bases, the J end by 4 bases, with 9 bases between. CDR3 bases: TGTGCCAGCAGCTTTGGGGCGGGCACTGAAGCTTTCTTT. It yields the protein CASSFGAGTEAFF.

The chain combines TRBV9 with TRBJ1-1; D gene ambiguous. The ends were cut back, 0 bases at V and 1 base at J, with 10 bases in the middle. This CDR3 is 15 amino acids long. Germline CDR1 SGDLS, CDR2 YYNGEE. The CDR3, as DNA: TGTGCCAGCAGCGTAGAAGGCAGGTGGAACACTGAAGCTTTCTTT. This gives the protein CASSVEGRWNTEAFF.

This chain links TRBV23-1 with TRBJ2-7, with D perhaps given as TRBD1 or TRBD2 (6 bases each). TRBV23-1 carries the ORF label, with uncertain function. The CDR3 sequence is 13 residues long. The V gene lost 7 bases and the J gene lost 6 bases, with 16 bases spanning the gap. The CDR3 coding sequence is TGCGCCAGCACTGGGGGGCTGACCGGCGAGCAGTACTTC. Encoded protein: CASTGGLTGEQYF.

The J gene is TRBJ1-1, the V gene TRBV7-9; D is ambiguous. Germline V gene data show CDR1 as SEHNR and CDR2 as FQNEAQ (reference sequence). V lost 3 bases to trimming and J lost 5 bases, with 10 bases between them. CDR3 length equals 13 residues. The CDR3: CASSFETGTEAFF. In nucleotides, the CDR3 is TGTGCCAGCAGCTTTGAAACCGGAACTGAAGCTTTCTTT.

The chain couples TRBV12-5 to TRBJ2-3; no clear D. The germline gives CDR1 LGHNT, CDR2 FRNRAP. V lost 3 bases, J lost 0 bases, and 7 bases lay in between. The CDR3 consists of 14 residues. The CDR3 DNA reads TGTGCTAGTGGTTTTGTGGGTAGCACAGATACGCAGTATTTT. This sequence encodes CASGFVGSTDTQYF. Based on the CDR3 plus reference TRBV12-5 and TRBJ2-3, the full variable domain is DARVTQTPRHKVTEMGQEVTMRCQPILGHNTVFWYRQTMMQGLELLAYFRNRAPLDDSGMPKDRFSAEMPDATLATLKIQPSEPRDSAVYFCASGFVGSTDTQYFGPGTRLTVL.

The chain links TRBV12-5 to TRBJ1-1, with D possibly matching TRBD1 (5 bases). V lost 1 base and J 4 bases, leaving 7 bases between the germline ends. Germline V gives CDR1 LGHNT, CDR2 FRNRAP. The CDR3 contains 13 residues. The CDR3 nucleotides read TGTGCTAGTGGTTTGGGGGGGGTCACTGAAGCTTTCTTT. This sequence encodes CASGLGGVTEAFF.

V gene TRBV4-2 combines with J gene TRBJ1-6, with TRBD1 matching 7 bases. V lost 0 bases and J lost 2; bases outside the gene matches: 1. CDR1 is LGHNA and CDR2 is YNFKEQ in the germline V gene. The CDR3 has 16 amino acids. CDR3 DNA sequence: TGTGCCAGCAGCCAAGAACAGGGGACCTATAATTCACCCCTCCACTTT. As protein: CASSQEQGTYNSPLHF.

The V gene is TRBV6-5, the J gene TRBJ2-7; TRBD2 matches 8 bases. The germline V gene encodes CDR1 MNHEY and CDR2 SVGAGI. The V and J ends lost 10 bases and 5 bases, in that order; junction bases with no gene match: 4. The CDR3 contains 11 residues. The CDR3 DNA reads as TGTGCCACCAGCGGGGGTCACGAGCAGTACTTC. This codes for CATSGGHEQYF.

V usage is TRBV4-1 and J usage is TRBJ1-1; maybe TRBD1 (5 bases). The length of the CDR3 is 14 residues. The V end was cut by 4 bases, the J end by 1 base, with 10 bases between. Germline CDR1 and CDR2: MGHRA and YSYEKL. CDR3 coding DNA: TGCGCCAGCAGCCTAGGGGAGTCGAACACTGAAGCTTTCTTT. Its protein product is CASSLGESNTEAFF.

CDR3 loop: CASSPRTDRREKLFF. The CDR3 coding sequence is TGTGCCAGCAGCCCTAGGACAGATCGTCGTGAAAAACTGTTTTTT. The chain couples TRBV11-2 to TRBJ1-4, with a weak D call TRBD1 (6 bases). The V and J ends lost 5 bases and 7 bases respectively, with 17 bases between them. CDR3 size: 15 residues. Per the germline V gene, CDR1 is SGHAT and CDR2 is FQNNGV.

In its sample, this clone was seen a few times. The V and J genes are TRBV4-1 and TRBJ1-3, with 7 bases lining up with TRBD1. Germline values: CDR1 MGHRA, CDR2 YSYEKL. The trim removed 3 bases at V and 2 bases at J, leaving 4 bases unmatched. The CDR3 runs 15 residues. The CDR3 coding sequence is TGCGCCAGCAGCCACGGACAGGTTGCTGGAAACACCATATATTTT. This codes for CASSHGQVAGNTIYF.

J is TRBJ2-7 and V is TRBV29-1, with 9 bases fitting TRBD2. The CDR3 has 13 residues. Germline V gene data show CDR1 as SQVTM and CDR2 as ANQGSEA. The V and J ends lost 6 bases and 0 bases, in that order; junction bases with no gene match: 3. CDR3 DNA: TGCAGCGTATTAGCGGGGGACTCCTACGAGCAGTACTTC. As protein: CSVLAGDSYEQYF.

There are a few counts of this clone. The same CDR3 can be traced to other DNA sequences in this sample. The CDR3 loop reads CASSLAPAPQETQYF. In DNA, the CDR3 is TGTGCCAGCAGCTTGGCCCCAGCGCCCCAAGAGACCCAGTACTTC. The rearrangement uses TRBV5-6 and TRBJ2-5; D gene ambiguous. Trimming removed 0 bases from V and 1 base from J, with 10 bases in between. From germline, CDR1 is SGHDT and CDR2 YYEEEE. The CDR3 covers 15 residues.

The V gene is TRBV7-2, the J gene TRBJ1-5; possible D gene TRBD1, 5 bases. Trimming took 5 bases from V and 1 from J, leaving 15 bases between them. The CDR3 has 16 residues. Per the germline V gene, CDR1 is SGHTA and CDR2 is FQGNSA. The CDR3 loop is CASSMDIRGSNQPQHF. DNA for the CDR3: TGTGCCAGCAGCATGGACATCCGAGGGAGCAATCAGCCCCAGCATTTT. Filled out from reference TRBV7-2 and TRBJ1-5, the complete variable domain reads GAGVSQSPSNKVTEKGKDVELRCDPISGHTALYWYRQSLGQGLEFLIYFQGNSAPDKSGLPSDRFSAERTGGSVSTLTIQRTQQEDSAVYLCASSMDIRGSNQPQHFGDGTRLSIL.

V and J are TRBV14 and TRBJ2-2; no reliable D call. Germline V CDR1 and CDR2: SGHDN, FVKESK. The V gene lost 3 bases and the J gene lost 2 bases, with 7 bases spanning the gap. CDR3 length: 14 amino acids. The CDR3 DNA reads TGTGCCAGCAGCCACGGGCTTAACACCGGGGAGCTGTTTTTT. Its translation: CASSHGLNTGELFF.

This chain uses TRBV6-4 with TRBJ2-3, with TRBD2 matching 7 bases. V was clipped by 0 bases and J by 3 bases; unmatched bases: 9. This CDR3 is 17 amino acids long. Germline CDR1 reads MRHNA; CDR2 reads SNTAGT. CDR3 residues: CASSDSPGGGGTDTQYF. CDR3 coding DNA: TGTGCCAGCAGTGACTCTCCAGGTGGCGGGGGAACAGATACGCAGTATTTT.

The gene calls are TRBV7-8 and TRBJ2-1; D gene unclear. Trimming removed 5 bases at V and 3 bases at J, with 11 bases between. CDR1 and CDR2 (germline): SGHVS, FQNEAQ. This CDR3 has 14 amino acids. For the CDR3, the DNA is TGTGCCAGCAGCAACGGACGCCACTACAATGAGCAGTTCTTC. Its translation is CASSNGRHYNEQFF.

This rearrangement joins TRBV2 to TRBJ1-1; perhaps TRBD1 as D (5 bases). This CDR3 is built from 14 residues. The germline V gene encodes CDR1 SNHLY and CDR2 FYNNEI. V lost 2 bases and J lost 5, with 12 bases in between. The CDR3 DNA sequence: TGTGCCAGCAGTGAATCAAGGGGATGGACTGAAGCTTTCTTT. It translates to CASSESRGWTEAFF.

CDR3 residues: CASGSIAPGGTEAFF. CDR3 sequence (DNA): TGTGCTAGTGGTTCTATCGCCCCGGGTGGCACTGAAGCTTTCTTT. The gene calls are TRBV12-5 and TRBJ1-1; D unresolved. CDR1 LGHNT and CDR2 FRNRAP come from the germline V gene. This CDR3 is 15 amino acids long. Deletions cut 4 bases from V and 4 bases from J, with 16 bases between.